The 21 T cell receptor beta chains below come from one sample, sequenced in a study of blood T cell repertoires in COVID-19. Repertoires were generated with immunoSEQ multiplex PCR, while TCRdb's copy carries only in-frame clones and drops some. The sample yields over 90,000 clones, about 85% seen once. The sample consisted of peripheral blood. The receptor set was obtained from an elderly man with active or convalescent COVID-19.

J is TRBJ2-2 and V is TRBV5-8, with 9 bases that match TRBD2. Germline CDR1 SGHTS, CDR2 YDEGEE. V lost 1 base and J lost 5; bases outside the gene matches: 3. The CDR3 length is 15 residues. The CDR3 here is CASSLMGLATGELFF. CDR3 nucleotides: TGTGCCAGCAGCTTGATGGGACTAGCAACCGGGGAGCTGTTTTTT.

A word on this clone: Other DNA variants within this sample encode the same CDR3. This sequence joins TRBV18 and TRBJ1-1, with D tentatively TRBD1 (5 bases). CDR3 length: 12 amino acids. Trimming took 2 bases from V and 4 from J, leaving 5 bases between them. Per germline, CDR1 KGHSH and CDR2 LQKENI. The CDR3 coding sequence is TGTGCCAGCTCACCAGGGGCCACTGAAGCTTTCTTT. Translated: CASSPGATEAFF.

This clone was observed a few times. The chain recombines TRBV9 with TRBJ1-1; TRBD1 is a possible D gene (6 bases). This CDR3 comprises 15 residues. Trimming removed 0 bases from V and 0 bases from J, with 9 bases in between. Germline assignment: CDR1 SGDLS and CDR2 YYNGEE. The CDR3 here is CASSVEQGVNTEAFF. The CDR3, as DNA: TGTGCCAGCAGCGTAGAACAGGGTGTGAACACTGAAGCTTTCTTT.

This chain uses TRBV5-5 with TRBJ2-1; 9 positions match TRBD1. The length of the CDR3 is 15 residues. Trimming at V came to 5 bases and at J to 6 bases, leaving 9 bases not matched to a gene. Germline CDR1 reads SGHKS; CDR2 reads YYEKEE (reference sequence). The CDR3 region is CASSSRDRASNEQFF. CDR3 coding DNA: TGTGCCAGCAGTTCCCGGGACAGGGCCTCCAATGAGCAGTTCTTC. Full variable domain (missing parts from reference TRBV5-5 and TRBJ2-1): DAGVTQSPTHLIKTRGQQVTLRCSPISGHKSVSWYQQVLGQGPQFIFQYYEKEERGRGNFPDRFSARQFPNYSSELNVNALLLGDSALYLCASSSRDRASNEQFFGPGTRLTVL.

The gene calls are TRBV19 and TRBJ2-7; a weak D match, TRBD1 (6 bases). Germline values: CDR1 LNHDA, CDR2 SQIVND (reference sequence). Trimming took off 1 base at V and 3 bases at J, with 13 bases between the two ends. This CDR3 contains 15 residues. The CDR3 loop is CASSIGPGEIYEQYF. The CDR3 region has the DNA TGTGCCAGTAGTATAGGTCCAGGGGAAATCTACGAGCAGTACTTC.

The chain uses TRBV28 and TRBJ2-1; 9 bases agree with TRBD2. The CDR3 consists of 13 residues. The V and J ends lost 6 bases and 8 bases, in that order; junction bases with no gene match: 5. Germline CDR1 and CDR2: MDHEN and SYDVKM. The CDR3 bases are TGTGCCAGCAGGGGCGGGGGGGCCGATGAGCAGTTCTTC. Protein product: CASRGGGADEQFF.

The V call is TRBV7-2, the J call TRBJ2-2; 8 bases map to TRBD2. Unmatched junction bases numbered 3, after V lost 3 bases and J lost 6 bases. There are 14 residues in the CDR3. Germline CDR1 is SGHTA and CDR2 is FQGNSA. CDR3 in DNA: TGTGCCAGCAGCTTCGGGGGGGCCTCCGGGGAGCTGTTTTTT. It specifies CASSFGGASGELFF.

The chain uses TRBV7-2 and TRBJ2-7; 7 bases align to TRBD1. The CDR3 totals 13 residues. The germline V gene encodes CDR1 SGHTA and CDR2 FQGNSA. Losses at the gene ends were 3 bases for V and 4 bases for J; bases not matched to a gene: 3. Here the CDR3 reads CASSFSGGYEQYF. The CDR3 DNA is TGTGCCAGCAGCTTCTCAGGGGGATACGAGCAGTACTTC.

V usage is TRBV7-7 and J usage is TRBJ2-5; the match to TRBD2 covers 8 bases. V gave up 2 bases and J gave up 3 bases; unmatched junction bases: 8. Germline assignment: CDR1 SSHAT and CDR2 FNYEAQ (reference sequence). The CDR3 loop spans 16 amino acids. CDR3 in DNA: TGTGCCAGCAGCTTAATGGCGGGGGGTCCGGAAGAGACCCAGTACTTC. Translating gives CASSLMAGGPEETQYF. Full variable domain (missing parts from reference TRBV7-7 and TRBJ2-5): GAGVSQSPRYKVTKRGQDVTLRCDPISSHATLYWYQQALGQGPEFLTYFNYEAQPDKSGLPSDRFSAERPEGSISTLTIQRTEQRDSAMYRCASSLMAGGPEETQYFGPGTRLLVL.

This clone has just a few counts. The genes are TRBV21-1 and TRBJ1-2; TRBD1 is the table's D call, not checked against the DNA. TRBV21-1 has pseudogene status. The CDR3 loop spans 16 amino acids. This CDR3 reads CASSKLGQGANYGYTF. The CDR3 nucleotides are TGTGCCAGCAGCAAACTGGGCCAGGGGGCGAACTATGGCTACACCTTC.

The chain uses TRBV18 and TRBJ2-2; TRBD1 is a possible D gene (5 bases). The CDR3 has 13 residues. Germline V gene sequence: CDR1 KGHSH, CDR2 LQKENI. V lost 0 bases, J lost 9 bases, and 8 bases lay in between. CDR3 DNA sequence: TGTGCCAGCTCACCACCCAAGGACAGGGAGCTGTTTTTT. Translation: CASSPPKDRELFF.

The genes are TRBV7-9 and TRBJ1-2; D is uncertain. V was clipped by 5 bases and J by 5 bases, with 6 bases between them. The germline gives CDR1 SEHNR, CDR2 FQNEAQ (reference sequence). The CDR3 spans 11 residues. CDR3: CASSPGYGYTF. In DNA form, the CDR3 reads TGTGCCAGCAGCCCGGGGTATGGCTACACCTTC.

Here the CDR3 reads CASRGRVQALMNTEAFF. DNA of the CDR3: TGTGCCAGTAGGGGTCGGGTCCAGGCCCTCATGAACACTGAAGCTTTCTTT. V gene TRBV27 combines with J gene TRBJ1-1; D may be TRBD1 (5 bases). V shed 9 bases and J shed 0 bases, with 23 bases lying between them. Per germline, CDR1 MNHEY and CDR2 SMNVEV (reference sequence). The CDR3 length is 17 residues.

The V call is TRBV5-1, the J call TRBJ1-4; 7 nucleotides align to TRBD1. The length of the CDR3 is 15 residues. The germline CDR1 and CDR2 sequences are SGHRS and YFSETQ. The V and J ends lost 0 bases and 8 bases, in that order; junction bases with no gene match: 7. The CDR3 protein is CASSLGGTAREKLFF. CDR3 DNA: TGCGCCAGCAGCTTGGGGGGGACAGCTCGGGAAAAACTGTTTTTT.

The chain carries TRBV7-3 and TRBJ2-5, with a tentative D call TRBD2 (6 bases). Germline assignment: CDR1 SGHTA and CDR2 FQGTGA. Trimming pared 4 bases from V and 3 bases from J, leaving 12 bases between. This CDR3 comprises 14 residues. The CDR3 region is CASSSGLIKETQYF. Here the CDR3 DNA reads TGTGCCAGCAGCTCGGGACTCATCAAAGAGACCCAGTACTTC.

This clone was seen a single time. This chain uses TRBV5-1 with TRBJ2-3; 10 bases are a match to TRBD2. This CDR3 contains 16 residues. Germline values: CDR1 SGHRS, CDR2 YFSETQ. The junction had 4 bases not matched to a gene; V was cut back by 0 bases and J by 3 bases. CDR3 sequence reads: CASSLVQRGGTDTQYF. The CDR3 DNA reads TGCGCCAGCAGCTTGGTTCAGCGGGGGGGGACAGATACGCAGTATTTT.

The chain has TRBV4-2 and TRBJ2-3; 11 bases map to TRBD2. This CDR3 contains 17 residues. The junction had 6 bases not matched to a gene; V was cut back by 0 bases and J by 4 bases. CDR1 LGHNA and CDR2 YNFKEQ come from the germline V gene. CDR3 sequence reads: CASSQEVAGGFADTQYF. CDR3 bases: TGTGCCAGCAGCCAAGAGGTAGCGGGGGGGTTTGCAGATACGCAGTATTTT.

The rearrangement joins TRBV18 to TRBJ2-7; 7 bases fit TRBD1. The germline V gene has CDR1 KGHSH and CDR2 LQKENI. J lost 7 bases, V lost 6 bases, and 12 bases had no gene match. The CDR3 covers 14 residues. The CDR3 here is CASSRDSADYEQYF. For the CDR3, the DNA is TGTGCCAGCTCCCGGGACAGCGCAGACTATGAGCAGTACTTC.

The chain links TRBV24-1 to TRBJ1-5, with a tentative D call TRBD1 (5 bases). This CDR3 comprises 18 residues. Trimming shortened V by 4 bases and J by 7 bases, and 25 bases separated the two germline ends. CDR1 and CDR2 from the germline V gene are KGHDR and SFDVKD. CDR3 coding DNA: TGTGCCACCAGTGAGGTTGAGGGACCTAGAGGGAGGCGACAGCCCCAGCATTTT. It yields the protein CATSEVEGPRGRRQPQHF.

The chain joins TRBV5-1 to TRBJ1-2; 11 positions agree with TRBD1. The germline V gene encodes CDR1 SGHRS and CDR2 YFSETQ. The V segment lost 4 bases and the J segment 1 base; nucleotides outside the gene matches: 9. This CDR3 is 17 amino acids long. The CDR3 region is CASSPWTGGGDNYGYTF. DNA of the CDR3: TGCGCCAGCAGCCCTTGGACAGGGGGCGGAGATAACTATGGCTACACCTTC.

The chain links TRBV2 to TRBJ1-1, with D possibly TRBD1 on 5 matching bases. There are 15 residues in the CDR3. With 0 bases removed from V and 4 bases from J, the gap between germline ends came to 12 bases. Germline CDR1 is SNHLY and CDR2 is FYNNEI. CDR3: CASSEAPQGSTEAFF. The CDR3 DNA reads TGTGCCAGCAGTGAAGCGCCCCAGGGTAGCACTGAAGCTTTCTTT.